These T cell receptor beta chains were read from a single sample in a study of human T cells and chemical hapten exposure. MiXCR, run by TCRdb on the RACE reads, gives a single entry per CDR3 protein. This table holds nearly 350,000 distinct CDR3 sequences, under 8% found once. The specimen comprised whole blood, sampled in connection with sensitization to the hapten diphenylcyclopropenone (DPC). The receptors come from a woman aged 18-29 years with alopecia areata. Some clones in this sample may be carry-over from other donors' samples. Both conserved end residues are trimmed from each CDR3.

J gene	V gene	CDR3 length	CDR3 protein
TRBJ2-5	TRBV5-1	13	ASSFQGQTQETQY
TRBJ1-1	TRBV5-1	11	ASSLEEGAESF
TRBJ2-7	TRBV5-4	16	ASSQQRDSRIKHYEQY
TRBJ2-3	TRBV7-9	14	ASSLVAGASADTQY
TRBJ2-2	TRBV10-3	13	AISGGTGATGELF
TRBJ1-1	TRBV12-3/TRBV12-4	13	ASSLWAGGGTEAF
TRBJ1-5	TRBV20-1	11	SANPGVAQPQH
TRBJ2-2	TRBV6-6	14	ASSYSGGRDTGELF
TRBJ1-1	TRBV18	15	ASSLMEGLGLNTEAF
TRBJ2-3	TRBV6-1	13	ASSRLASSTDTQY
TRBJ1-3	TRBV7-9	13	ASSPPRVSGNTIY
TRBJ1-1	TRBV4-3	12	ASSQDTTNTEAF
TRBJ1-1	TRBV4-1	11	ASREQGGNEAF
TRBJ2-3	TRBV29-1	11	SVGLPEKDTQY
TRBJ2-7	TRBV12-3/TRBV12-4	11	ASSAGQSYEQY
TRBJ1-3	TRBV28	15	ASSPSIGGYSGNTIY
TRBJ1-6	TRBV4-3	12	ASSQDRENSPLH
TRBJ2-3	TRBV10-3	16	AISGASGGAGIPDTQY
TRBJ2-7	TRBV29-1	9	SVAGGDEQY
TRBJ1-1	TRBV18	15	ASSRRLAGQGNTEAF
TRBJ1-1	TRBV29-1	10	TTEGGNTEAF
TRBJ1-1	TRBV3-1	12	ASMPTFQGTEAF
TRBJ2-3	TRBV7-6	12	ASSLDAVTDTQY
TRBJ1-5	TRBV20-1	13	SASLSGTVGQPQH
TRBJ1-5	TRBV28	14	ASSPRDSSSNQPQH
TRBJ2-3	TRBV6-1	15	ASSSPPVDRRIDTQY
TRBJ2-3	TRBV7-3	13	ASSLGLGRTDTQY
TRBJ2-5	TRBV5-1	12	ASSLEASGGTQY
TRBJ1-1	TRBV7-2	11	ASTPPGNTEAF
TRBJ2-2	TRBV27	12	ASQQGWGPGELF
TRBJ2-1	TRBV6-6	12	ASAPGDPRDEQF
TRBJ1-3	TRBV20-1	15	SARESGKTSSGNTIY
TRBJ1-2	TRBV4-2	12	ASSQVEVPYGYT
TRBJ1-3	TRBV6-5	13	ASSYQQGPGNTIY
TRBJ2-7	TRBV18	12	ASSPQGYGNEQY
TRBJ2-3	TRBV20-1	14	SASGRDRGVIDTQY
TRBJ2-6	TRBV10-2	16	ASSERTSIDSGANVLT